This entry describes one TCR beta chain. The antigen is unknown. Naive-designated CD8 cells lacked CD45RO, were positively enriched for CCR7, and omitted terminally differentiated effector memory CD45RA+ cells. This record comes from a study of shared clonotypes between healthy human individuals. Study at large: The cohort had two women and three men, ages 18 to 49.

Germline values: CDR1 SGHDT, CDR2 YYEEEE. Trimming cost V 6 bases and J 6 bases, with 10 bases left between them. The CDR3 has 11 amino acids. A deep-level run was used for the assay. Clones were read by immunoSEQ multiplex PCR, and TCRdb kept only the in-frame ones, dropping some. The data hold about 2,200,000 clones, with approximately 94% observed a single time. Study-level points and caveats: The study drew on few donors, limiting represented genetic and exposure-history diversity. Sequencing of the sorted subsets was shown by rarefaction to be incomplete despite large depth.

Sequencing input: naive CD8+ T cells from PBMCs. This chain joins TRBV5-6 and TRBJ2-7; D not resolved. This TCR was recovered from a man younger than 35 in good health. Some clones in this sample may be carry-over from other donors' samples. The CDR3 bases are TGTGCCAGCAAGGTGGGTTCCGAGCAGTACTTC. This codes for CASKVGSEQYF.